The rows below give T cell receptor beta chains drawn from one sample of a study of blood T cell repertoires in COVID-19. Only in-frame clones appear in the TCRdb table, and some are missing; sequencing was by immunoSEQ multiplex PCR. The repertoire includes 65,000 or so clones, over 60% of them detected once, and roughly 6.7% sits in the top ten. What was sequenced was peripheral blood. The receptor set was obtained from a woman aged 45-65 years with active or convalescent COVID-19. Each CDR3 is given with its conserved first and last residue.

>TRBV9|16
CASSALGLAKTGELFF
>TRBV4-3|16
CASSQGGTQGTETQYF
>TRBV12-3/TRBV12-4|13
CASRRVSTDTQYF
>TRBV6-2/TRBV6-3|15
CASSSRQGAWTEAFF
>TRBV5-5|18
CASSPWLDWTGGVFEAFF
>TRBV5-6|14
CASSLGGNTDTQYF
>TRBV2|17
CASSEETGGAWNTEAFF
>TRBV7-8|13
CASSVGGVNGYTF
>TRBV4-3|16
CASSQDPGAANEKLFF
>TRBV4-2|15
CASSQELVQGGKLFF
>TRBV2|12
CASSPDTYGYTF
>TRBV12-3/TRBV12-4|13
CASGRDRVYGYTF
>TRBV5-4|13
CASSLGTTYEQYF
>TRBV9|15
CASSPGTSRNTEAFF
>TRBV7-9|15
CASSVPGLKENIQYF
>TRBV7-2|14
CASSQTGVEEKLFF
>TRBV10-3|17
CAISEKGRAATNEKLFF
>TRBV10-3|12
CASSPTNDEQFF
>TRBV6-2/TRBV6-3|14
CASSRQGPSYEQYF
>TRBV19|16
CASSYWGQGSDYGYTF
>TRBV7-2|17
CASSLVASGDAKNIQYF
>TRBV3-1/TRBV3-2|12
CASSQGGAEAFF
>TRBV19|15
CASSKGTGGNQPQHF
>TRBV5-1|13
CASSFDRDSPLHF
>TRBV2|13
CASSSPGFDGYTF
>TRBV3-1/TRBV3-2|14
CASSPTSYNYGYTF
>TRBV28|12
CASRAGYTEAFF
>TRBV13|14
CASSLGQSIGGYTF
>TRBV24-1|14
CATSSGQSSYEQYF
>TRBV7-2|16
CASSLAGGPNNYGYTF
>TRBV12-3/TRBV12-4|11
CASSTDRELFF
>TRBV7-6|16
CASSLPGQDLGNEQFF
>TRBV7-9|17
CASSPRGGAEVGEKLFF
>TRBV6-4|15
CASSDGAGERDEQFF
>TRBV19|14
CASSPWTGGTEAFF
>TRBV19|12
CASATGYTEAFF
>TRBV9|16
CASSGRLALNTGELFF
>TRBV27|13
CAGPQGPGNTIYF
>TRBV7-3|15
CASSPRGGIYDEQFF
>TRBV6-2/TRBV6-3|16
CASSYSRLRQGYGYTF
>TRBV7-9|14
CASSPTGGGDTIYF
>TRBV18|15
CASSLSRDSGYGYTF
>TRBV3-1/TRBV3-2|19
CASTRLGQGALGLSNEQFF
>TRBV11-2|16
CASSQGLAGAEETQYF
>TRBV5-6|15
CASSPRRRNTGELFF
>TRBV4-2|14
CASSQEGGEETQYF
>TRBV29-1|16
CSVEDPGQPQKVTQYF
>TRBV12-3/TRBV12-4|12
CASSSSNYGYTF
>TRBV2|16
CASSEGPPPTGYGYTF
>TRBV18|13
CASSPGENTEAFF